Each of the 20 T cell receptor beta chains below was sequenced from the same sample in a study of cytomegalovirus exposure and HLA in healthy donors. PCR was performed using 60 Vbeta and 13 Jbeta primers. TCRdb's copy holds only in-frame clones and misses some; the assay was immunoSEQ multiplex PCR. The data hold roughly 170,000 clones, with over 60% observed a single time. Material for sequencing was PBMCs. The receptors shown here come from a girl under 18 in good health and CMV-seronegative.

Points on this clone: In the same sample, other DNA sequences code for this CDR3. This chain uses TRBV20-1 with TRBJ2-7; D possibly corresponds to TRBD2 (6 bases). This CDR3 is 11 amino acids long. The V and J ends lost 6 bases and 4 bases respectively, with 10 bases between them. Germline assignment: CDR1 DFQATT and CDR2 SNEGSKA (reference sequence). CDR3 residues: CSARAGYEQYF. CDR3 in DNA: TGCAGTGCCCGGGCGGGGTACGAGCAGTACTTC.

This clone has only one observation. The same CDR3 also results from other DNA sequences found in this sample. The chain employs TRBV4-2 and TRBJ2-5; D might be TRBD1 (5 bases). V was trimmed by 2 bases and J by 4 bases, leaving 8 bases between them. The germline CDR1 and CDR2 sequences are LGHNA and YNFKEQ. The CDR3 runs to 13 residues. The CDR3 reads CASSQKDRETQYF. As DNA, the CDR3 is TGTGCCAGCAGCCAAAAAGACAGAGAGACCCAGTACTTC.

This clone was counted a few times. The chain has TRBV18 and TRBJ1-2; 7 nucleotides align to TRBD1. Per germline, CDR1 KGHSH and CDR2 LQKENI. Trimming cost V 2 bases and J 6 bases; bases outside gene matches: 6. CDR3 length: 14 amino acids. The CDR3 DNA is TGTGCCAGCTCACCAGGGCAGGGGGTTAATGGCTACACCTTC. It codes for CASSPGQGVNGYTF.

A word on this clone: One end of the junction varies from germline; a read error may be responsible. The V and J genes are TRBV2 and TRBJ2-4; D gene ambiguous. Germline V gene data show CDR1 as SNHLY and CDR2 as FYNNEI. The CDR3 consists of 13 residues. CDR3 protein: CANSREAKNIQYF. In DNA, the CDR3 is TGTGCCAACAGTCGAGAAGCCAAAAACATTCAGTACTTC.

This chain uses TRBV6-5 with TRBJ2-7; 8 bases align to TRBD1. The CDR3 runs to 14 residues. CDR1 is MNHEY and CDR2 is SVGAGI in the germline V gene. V was clipped by 10 bases and J by 7 bases; unmatched bases: 15. Here the CDR3 DNA reads TGTGCCACCACCAGCGGACAGGGAACATTGGAGCAGTACTTC. Translated, it gives CATTSGQGTLEQYF.

The chain combines TRBV2 with TRBJ2-7; 12 bases map to TRBD1. The CDR3 has 14 amino acids. Germline loops: CDR1 SNHLY, CDR2 FYNNEI. The junction had 5 bases not matched to a gene; V was cut back by 4 bases and J by 7 bases. CDR3 amino acids: CASSVGTGGREQYF. The CDR3 region has the DNA TGTGCCAGCAGTGTTGGGACAGGGGGCCGTGAGCAGTACTTC.

The rearrangement joins TRBV19 to TRBJ2-2; possibly TRBD2 for D (5 bases). CDR1 and CDR2 (germline): LNHDA, SQIVND (reference sequence). V dropped 2 bases and J dropped 5 bases, with 12 bases sitting between them. This CDR3 has 15 residues. In DNA, the CDR3 is TGTGCCAGTAGTATACTTGCGGGCGCGACCGGGGAGCTGTTTTTT. Translating it yields CASSILAGATGELFF.

The V gene is TRBV14, the J gene TRBJ1-1; D not resolved. The length of the CDR3 is 15 residues. The germline V gene has CDR1 SGHDN and CDR2 FVKESK. V dropped 1 base and J dropped 3 bases, with 12 bases sitting between them. CDR3 DNA: TGTGCCAGCAGCCAAGGAGGGAGGGCGGACACTGAAGCTTTCTTT. Protein: CASSQGGRADTEAFF.

In its sample, this clone was seen a few times. The chain has TRBV2 and TRBJ2-1, with D unclear. Germline values: CDR1 SNHLY, CDR2 FYNNEI. The V and J ends lost 6 bases and 4 bases respectively, with 13 bases between them. The CDR3 runs to 14 residues. CDR3 region: CASRPSPLYNEQFF. The CDR3, as DNA: TGTGCCAGCAGGCCTAGTCCCTTGTACAATGAGCAGTTCTTC.

As DNA, the CDR3 is TGTGCCAGCAGGGCCGGGACAGGCAACACTGAAGCTTTCTTT. Protein: CASRAGTGNTEAFF. The V and J genes are TRBV7-9 and TRBJ1-1; 8 bases are a match to TRBD1. CDR1 and CDR2 (germline): SEHNR, FQNEAQ (reference sequence). V shed 6 bases, J shed 2 bases, and the junction held 5 bases outside the gene matches. The CDR3 sequence is 14 residues long.

CDR3 in amino acids: CASSGDSFSNQPQHF. Written as DNA, the CDR3 is TGTGCCAGCAGTGGCGACAGCTTTAGCAATCAGCCCCAGCATTTT. The chain is built from TRBV6-5 and TRBJ1-5; TRBD1 might be the D (5 bases). Trimming shortened V by 5 bases and J by 0 bases, and 11 bases separated the two germline ends. This CDR3 spans 15 amino acids. Germline lookup yields CDR1 MNHEY and CDR2 SVGAGI.

The chain uses TRBV5-1 and TRBJ1-1, with D perhaps matching TRBD1 (5 bases). The CDR3 is 14 amino acids. V was clipped by 5 bases and J by 4 bases, with 15 bases between them. Looked up from germline, CDR1 is SGHRS and CDR2 is YFSETQ. This CDR3 reads CASRAPGGGTEAFF. CDR3 nucleotide sequence: TGCGCCAGCAGAGCCCCCGGGGGGGGCACTGAAGCTTTCTTT.

The rearrangement joins TRBV19 to TRBJ1-1; D remains ambiguous. Germline V gene data show CDR1 as LNHDA and CDR2 as SQIVND (reference sequence). The CDR3 contains 11 residues. The V end lost 9 bases, the J end lost 11 bases, and 16 bases lay between the germline ends. In DNA, the CDR3 is TGTGCCAGCCTTAGCGGGCTGGGGGCTTTCTTT. Its protein product is CASLSGLGAFF.

The rearrangement links TRBV25-1 to TRBJ1-2; no reliable D call. The CDR3 sequence is 13 residues long. V was shortened by 2 bases and J by 3 bases, with 7 bases between the two germline ends. Germline CDR1 MGHDK, CDR2 SYGVNS. CDR3 nucleotide sequence: TGTGCCAGCAGTGAACAGGCACACTATGGCTACACCTTC. Protein product: CASSEQAHYGYTF.

The V call is TRBV7-8, the J call TRBJ1-1; the D is unclear. This CDR3 has 12 amino acids. Between the trimmed V and J ends, which lost 4 bases and 11 bases, there was a span of 14 bases. The germline V gene encodes CDR1 SGHVS and CDR2 FQNEAQ. The CDR3 sequence is CASSSAWRVAFF. The CDR3 DNA reads as TGTGCCAGCAGCTCCGCGTGGCGGGTGGCTTTCTTT.

The chain recombines TRBV7-9 with TRBJ2-5, with D perhaps TRBD1 (6 bases). The CDR3 runs 14 residues. CDR1 and CDR2 from the germline V gene are SEHNR and FQNEAQ (reference sequence). V lost 5 bases and J 4 bases, leaving 14 bases between the germline ends. The DNA of the CDR3 is TGTGCCAGCAGCCCGTGGGCAGGGGTAGAGACCCAGTACTTC. Protein sequence: CASSPWAGVETQYF. Filled out from reference TRBV7-9 and TRBJ2-5, the complete variable domain reads DTGVSQNPRHKITKRGQNVTFRCDPISEHNRLYWYRQTLGQGPEFLTYFQNEAQLEKSRLLSDRFSAERPKGSFSTLEIQRTEQGDSAMYLCASSPWAGVETQYFGPGTRLLVL.

Here the CDR3 DNA reads TGTGCCAGCAGAGACATGACTAACTATGGCTACACCTTC. Amino acid sequence: CASRDMTNYGYTF. The chain links TRBV5-5 to TRBJ1-2; D not certain. Germline V gives CDR1 SGHKS, CDR2 YYEKEE (reference sequence). This CDR3 has 13 residues. With 5 bases removed from V and 0 bases from J, the gap between germline ends came to 8 bases. Combining the CDR3 with reference TRBV5-5 and TRBJ1-2 gives the whole variable domain DAGVTQSPTHLIKTRGQQVTLRCSPISGHKSVSWYQQVLGQGPQFIFQYYEKEERGRGNFPDRFSARQFPNYSSELNVNALLLGDSALYLCASRDMTNYGYTFGSGTRLTVV.

With regard to this clone: A junction end diverges from the germline sequence, so it may reflect a read error. J is TRBJ1-2 and V is TRBV5-5, with unresolved D. The CDR3 contains 12 residues. In germline, CDR1 is SGHKS, CDR2 YYEKEE (reference sequence). CDR3 nucleotide sequence: TGTGCCAGCAGCTCCGGACTTCTTGGCGACACCTTC. Its translation: CASSSGLLGDTF. Full variable domain (missing parts from reference TRBV5-5 and TRBJ1-2): DAGVTQSPTHLIKTRGQQVTLRCSPISGHKSVSWYQQVLGQGPQFIFQYYEKEERGRGNFPDRFSARQFPNYSSELNVNALLLGDSALYLCASSSGLLGDTFGSGTRLTVV.

This clone was observed a handful of times. The V call is TRBV7-8, the J call TRBJ1-1; D is possibly TRBD1 (5 bases). Germline CDR1 and CDR2: SGHVS and FQNEAQ. The germline V and J ends were trimmed by 7 bases and 6 bases, with 18 bases remaining between them. The CDR3 sequence is 14 residues long. The CDR3 bases are TGTGCCAGCACCTCCGGAAGGGGTGACGCTGAAGCTTTCTTT. It specifies CASTSGRGDAEAFF. Using reference TRBV7-8 and TRBJ1-1 for the parts outside the CDR3, the full variable domain is GAGVSQSPRYKVAKRGQDVALRCDPISGHVSLFWYQQALGQGPEFLTYFQNEAQLDKSGLPSDRFFAERPEGSVSTLKIQRTQQEDSAVYLCASTSGRGDAEAFFGQGTRLTVV.

There are a few counts of this clone. The chain has TRBV5-1 and TRBJ2-7, with D perhaps matching TRBD1 (6 bases). Germline V CDR1 and CDR2: SGHRS, YFSETQ. CDR3 size: 12 residues. Trimming cost V 3 bases and J 5 bases, with 9 bases left between them. Here the CDR3 DNA reads TGCGCCAGCAGCTACAGGGACGACGAGCAGTACTTC. Protein: CASSYRDDEQYF. The complete variable domain, with remaining parts taken from reference TRBV5-1 and TRBJ2-7, reads KAGVTQTPRYLIKTRGQQVTLSCSPISGHRSVSWYQQTPGQGLQFLFEYFSETQRNKGNFPGRFSGRQFSNSRSEMNVSTLELGDSALYLCASSYRDDEQYFGPGTRLTVT.